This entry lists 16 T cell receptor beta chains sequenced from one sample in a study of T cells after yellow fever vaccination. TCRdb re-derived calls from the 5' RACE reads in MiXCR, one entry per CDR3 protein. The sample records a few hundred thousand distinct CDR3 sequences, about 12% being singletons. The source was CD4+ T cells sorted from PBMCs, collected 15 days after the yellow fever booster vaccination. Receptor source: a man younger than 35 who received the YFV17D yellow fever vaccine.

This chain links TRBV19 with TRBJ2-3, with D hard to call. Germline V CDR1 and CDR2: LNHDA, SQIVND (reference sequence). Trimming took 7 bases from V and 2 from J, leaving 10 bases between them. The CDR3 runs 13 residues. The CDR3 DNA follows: TGTGCCAGTACCCAGCAAGCCACAGATACGCAGTATTTT. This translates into CASTQQATDTQYF.

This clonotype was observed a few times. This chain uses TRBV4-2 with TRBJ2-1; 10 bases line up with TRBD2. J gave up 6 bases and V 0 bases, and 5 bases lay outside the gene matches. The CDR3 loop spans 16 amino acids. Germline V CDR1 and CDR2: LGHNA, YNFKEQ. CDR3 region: CASSQEGASGGNEQFF. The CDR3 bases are TGTGCCAGCAGCCAAGAGGGGGCTAGCGGGGGCAATGAGCAGTTCTTC.

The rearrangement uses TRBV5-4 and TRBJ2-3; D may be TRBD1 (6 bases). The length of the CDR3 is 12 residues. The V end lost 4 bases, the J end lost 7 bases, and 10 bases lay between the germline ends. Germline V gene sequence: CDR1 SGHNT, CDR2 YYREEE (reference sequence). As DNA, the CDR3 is TGTGCCAGCAGCCTTGGACAGTATACGCAGTATTTT. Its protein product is CASSLGQYTQYF. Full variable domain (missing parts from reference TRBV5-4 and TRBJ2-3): ETGVTQSPTHLIKTRGQQVTLRCSSQSGHNTVSWYQQALGQGPQFIFQYYREEENGRGNFPPRFSGLQFPNYSSELNVNALELDDSALYLCASSLGQYTQYFGPGTRLTVL.

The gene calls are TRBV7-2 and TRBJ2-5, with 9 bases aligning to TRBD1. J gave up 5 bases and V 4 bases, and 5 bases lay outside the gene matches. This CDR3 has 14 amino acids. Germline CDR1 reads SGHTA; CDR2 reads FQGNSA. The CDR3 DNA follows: TGTGCCAGCAGCTCCGCTGGGACAGGGGAGACCCAGTACTTC. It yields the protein CASSSAGTGETQYF.

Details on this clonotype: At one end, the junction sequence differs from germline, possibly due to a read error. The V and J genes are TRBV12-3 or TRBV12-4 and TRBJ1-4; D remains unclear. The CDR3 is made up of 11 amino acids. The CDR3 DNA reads TGTGCCAGCAATTTACGTGAAAAACTGTTTTTT. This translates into CASNLREKLFF.

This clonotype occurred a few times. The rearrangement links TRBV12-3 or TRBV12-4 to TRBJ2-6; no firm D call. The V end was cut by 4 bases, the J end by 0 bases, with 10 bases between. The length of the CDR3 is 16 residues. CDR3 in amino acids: CASSSIYSSGANVLTF. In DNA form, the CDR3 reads TGTGCCAGCAGTTCCATCTACAGCTCTGGGGCCAACGTCCTGACTTTC.

The CDR3 sequence is CASSAGTGGVETQYF. CDR3 coding DNA: TGTGCCAGCAGCGCCGGGACAGGGGGCGTAGAGACCCAGTACTTC. The rearrangement uses TRBV9 and TRBJ2-5; TRBD1 aligns across 12 bases. The length of the CDR3 is 15 residues. V lost 3 bases, J lost 4 bases, and 4 bases stayed unmatched. CDR1 is SGDLS and CDR2 is YYNGEE in the germline V gene.

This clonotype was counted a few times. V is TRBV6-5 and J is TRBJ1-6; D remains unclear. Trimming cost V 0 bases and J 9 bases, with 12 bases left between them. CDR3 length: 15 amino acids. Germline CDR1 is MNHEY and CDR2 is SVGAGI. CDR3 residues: CASSYSIAGFSPLHF. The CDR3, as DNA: TGTGCCAGCAGTTACTCGATAGCGGGTTTTTCACCCCTCCACTTT.

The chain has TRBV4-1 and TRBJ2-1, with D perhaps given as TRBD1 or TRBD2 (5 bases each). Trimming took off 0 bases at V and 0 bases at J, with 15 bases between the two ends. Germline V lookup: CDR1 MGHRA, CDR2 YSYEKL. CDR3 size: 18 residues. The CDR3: CASSQEWGSLRSYNEQFF. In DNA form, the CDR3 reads TGCGCCAGCAGCCAAGAGTGGGGGAGCCTACGCTCCTACAATGAGCAGTTCTTC.

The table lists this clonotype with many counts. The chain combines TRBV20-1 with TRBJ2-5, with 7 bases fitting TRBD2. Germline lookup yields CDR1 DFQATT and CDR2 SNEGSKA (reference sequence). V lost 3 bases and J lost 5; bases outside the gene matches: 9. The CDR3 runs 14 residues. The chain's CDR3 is CSARSGLDRETQYF. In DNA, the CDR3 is TGCAGTGCTAGGTCCGGACTAGATCGGGAGACCCAGTACTTC.

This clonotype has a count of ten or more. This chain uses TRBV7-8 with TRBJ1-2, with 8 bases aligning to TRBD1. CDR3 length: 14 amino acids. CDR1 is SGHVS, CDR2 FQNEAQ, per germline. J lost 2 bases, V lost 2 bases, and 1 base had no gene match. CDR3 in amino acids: CASSLRTGNYGYTF. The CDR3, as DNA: TGTGCCAGCAGCTTACGGACAGGGAACTATGGCTACACCTTC.

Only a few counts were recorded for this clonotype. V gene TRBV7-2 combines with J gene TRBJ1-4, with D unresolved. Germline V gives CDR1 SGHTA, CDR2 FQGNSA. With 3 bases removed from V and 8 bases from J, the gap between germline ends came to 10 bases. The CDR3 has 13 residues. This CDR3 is CASSFRAVEKLFF. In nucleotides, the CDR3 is TGTGCCAGCAGCTTTAGGGCAGTCGAAAAACTGTTTTTT.

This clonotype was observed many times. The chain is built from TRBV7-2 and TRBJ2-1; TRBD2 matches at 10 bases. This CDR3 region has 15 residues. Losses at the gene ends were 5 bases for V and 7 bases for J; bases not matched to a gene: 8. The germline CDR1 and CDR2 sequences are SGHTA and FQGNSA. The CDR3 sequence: CASSPAGGGRNEQFF. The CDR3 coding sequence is TGTGCCAGCAGCCCAGCGGGGGGGGGAAGGAATGAGCAGTTCTTC. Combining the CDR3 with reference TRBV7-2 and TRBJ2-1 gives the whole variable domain GAGVSQSPSNKVTEKGKDVELRCDPISGHTALYWYRQSLGQGLEFLIYFQGNSAPDKSGLPSDRFSAERTGGSVSTLTIQRTQQEDSAVYLCASSPAGGGRNEQFFGPGTRLTVL.

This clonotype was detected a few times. This CDR3 is CAGYLQGYEQYV. The CDR3 DNA reads TGTGCCGGGTATCTACAGGGGTACGAGCAGTACGTC. This sequence joins TRBV21-1 and TRBJ2-7; the D segment call TRBD1 is taken from the table without a DNA check. TRBV21-1 is a listed pseudogene. The CDR3 consists of 12 residues.

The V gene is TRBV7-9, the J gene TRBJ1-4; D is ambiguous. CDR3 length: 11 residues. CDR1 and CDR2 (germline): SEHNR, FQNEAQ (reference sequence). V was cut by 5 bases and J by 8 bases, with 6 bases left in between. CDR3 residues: CASSPSEKLFF. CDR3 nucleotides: TGTGCCAGCAGCCCCAGCGAAAAACTGTTTTTT.

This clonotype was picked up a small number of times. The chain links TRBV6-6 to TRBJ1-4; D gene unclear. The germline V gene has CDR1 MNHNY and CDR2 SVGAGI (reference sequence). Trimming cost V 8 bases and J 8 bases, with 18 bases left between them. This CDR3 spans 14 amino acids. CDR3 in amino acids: CASVSTDKEEKLFF. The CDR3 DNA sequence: TGTGCCAGCGTGAGCACAGACAAAGAGGAAAAACTGTTTTTT.